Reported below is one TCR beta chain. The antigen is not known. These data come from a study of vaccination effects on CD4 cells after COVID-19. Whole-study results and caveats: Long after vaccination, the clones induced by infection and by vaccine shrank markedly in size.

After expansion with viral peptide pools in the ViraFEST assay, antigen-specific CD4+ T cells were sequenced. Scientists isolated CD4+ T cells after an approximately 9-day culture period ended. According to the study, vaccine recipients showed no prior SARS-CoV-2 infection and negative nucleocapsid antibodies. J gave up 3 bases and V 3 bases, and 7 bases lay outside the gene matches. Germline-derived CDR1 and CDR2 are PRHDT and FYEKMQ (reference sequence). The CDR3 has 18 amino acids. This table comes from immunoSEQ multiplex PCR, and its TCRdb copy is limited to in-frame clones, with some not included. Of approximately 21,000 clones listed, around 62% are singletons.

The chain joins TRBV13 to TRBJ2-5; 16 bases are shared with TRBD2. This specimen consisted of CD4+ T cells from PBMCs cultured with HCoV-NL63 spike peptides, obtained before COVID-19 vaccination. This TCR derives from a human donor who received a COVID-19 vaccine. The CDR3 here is CASSFSPGLAGGEETQYF. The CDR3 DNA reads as TGTGCCAGCAGCTTCTCTCCGGGACTAGCGGGGGGGGAAGAGACCCAGTACTTC. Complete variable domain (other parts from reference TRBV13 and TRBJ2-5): AAGVIQSPRHLIKEKRETATLKCYPIPRHDTVYWYQQGPGQDPQFLISFYEKMQSDKGSIPDRFSAQQFSDYHSELNMSSLELGDSALYFCASSFSPGLAGGEETQYFGPGTRLLVL.